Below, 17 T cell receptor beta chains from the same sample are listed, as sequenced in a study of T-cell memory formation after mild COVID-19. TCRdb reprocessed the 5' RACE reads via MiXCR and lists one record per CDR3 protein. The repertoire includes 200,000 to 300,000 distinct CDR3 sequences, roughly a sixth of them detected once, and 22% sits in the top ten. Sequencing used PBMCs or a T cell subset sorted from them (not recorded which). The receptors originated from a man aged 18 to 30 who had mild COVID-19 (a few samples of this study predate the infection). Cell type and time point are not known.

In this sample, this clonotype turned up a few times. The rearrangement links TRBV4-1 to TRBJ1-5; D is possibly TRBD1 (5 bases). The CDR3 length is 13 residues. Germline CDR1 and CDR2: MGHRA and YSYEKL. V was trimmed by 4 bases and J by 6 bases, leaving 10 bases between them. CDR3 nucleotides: TGCGCCAGCAGCCGCTTTGGGGGTCAGCCCCAGCATTTT. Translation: CASSRFGGQPQHF.

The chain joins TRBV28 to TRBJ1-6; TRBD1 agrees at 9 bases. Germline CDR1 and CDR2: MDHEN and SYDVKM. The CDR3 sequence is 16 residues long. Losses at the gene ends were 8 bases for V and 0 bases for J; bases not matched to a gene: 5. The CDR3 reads CASAGTGSSYNSPLHF. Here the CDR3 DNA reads TGTGCCAGCGCCGGGACAGGGAGCTCCTATAATTCACCCCTCCACTTT.

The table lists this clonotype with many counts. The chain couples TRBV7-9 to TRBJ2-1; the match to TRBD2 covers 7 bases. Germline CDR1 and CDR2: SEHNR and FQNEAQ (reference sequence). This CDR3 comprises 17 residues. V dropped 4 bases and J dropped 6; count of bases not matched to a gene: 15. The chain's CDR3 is CASSSIDGEGRGNEQFF. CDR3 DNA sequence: TGTGCCAGCAGCTCAATCGACGGGGAGGGTCGGGGCAATGAGCAGTTCTTC.

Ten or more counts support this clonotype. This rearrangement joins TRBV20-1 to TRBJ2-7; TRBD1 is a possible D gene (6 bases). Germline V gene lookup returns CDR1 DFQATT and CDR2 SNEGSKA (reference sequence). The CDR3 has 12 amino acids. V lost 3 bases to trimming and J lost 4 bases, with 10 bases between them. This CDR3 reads CSARQGQYEQYF. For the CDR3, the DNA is TGCAGTGCTAGGCAGGGACAATACGAGCAGTACTTC.

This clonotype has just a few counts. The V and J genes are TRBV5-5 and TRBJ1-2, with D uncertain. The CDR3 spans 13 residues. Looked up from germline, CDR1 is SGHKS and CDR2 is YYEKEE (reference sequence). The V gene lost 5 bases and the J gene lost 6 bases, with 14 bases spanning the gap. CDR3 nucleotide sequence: TGTGCCAGCAGACCCGAGCCCTCCCATGGCTACACCTTC. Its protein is CASRPEPSHGYTF.

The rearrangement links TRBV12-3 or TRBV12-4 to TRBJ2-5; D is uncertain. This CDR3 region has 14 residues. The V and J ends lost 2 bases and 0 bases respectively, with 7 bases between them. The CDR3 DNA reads TGTGCCAGCAGTTTAAGGCAGAACCAAGAGACCCAGTACTTC. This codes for CASSLRQNQETQYF.

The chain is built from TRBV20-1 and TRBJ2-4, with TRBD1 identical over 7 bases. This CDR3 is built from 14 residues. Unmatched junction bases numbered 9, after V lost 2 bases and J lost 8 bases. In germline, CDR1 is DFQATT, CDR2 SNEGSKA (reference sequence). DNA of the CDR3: TGCAGTGCTAGACAACAGGGGACCTTGTACATTCAGTACTTC. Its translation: CSARQQGTLYIQYF.

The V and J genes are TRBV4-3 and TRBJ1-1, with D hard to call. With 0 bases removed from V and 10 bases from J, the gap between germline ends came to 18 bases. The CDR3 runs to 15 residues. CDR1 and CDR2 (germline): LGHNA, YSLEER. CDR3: CASSQDRYFTSGAFF. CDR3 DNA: TGCGCCAGCAGCCAAGATAGGTACTTCACCTCGGGAGCTTTCTTT.

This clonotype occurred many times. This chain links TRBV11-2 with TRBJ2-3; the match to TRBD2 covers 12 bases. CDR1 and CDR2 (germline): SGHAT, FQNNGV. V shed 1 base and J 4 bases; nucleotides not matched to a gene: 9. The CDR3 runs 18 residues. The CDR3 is CASSLGTSGGLWADTQYF. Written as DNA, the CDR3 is TGTGCCAGCAGCTTAGGCACTAGCGGGGGGCTGTGGGCAGATACGCAGTATTTT.

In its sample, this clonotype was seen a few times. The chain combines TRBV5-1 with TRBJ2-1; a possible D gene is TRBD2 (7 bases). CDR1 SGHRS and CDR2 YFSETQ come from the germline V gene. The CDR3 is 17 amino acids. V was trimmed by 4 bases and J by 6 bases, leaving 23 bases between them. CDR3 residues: CASSPQWGAGRFNEQFF. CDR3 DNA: TGCGCCAGCAGCCCACAATGGGGGGCCGGGAGGTTCAATGAGCAGTTCTTC.

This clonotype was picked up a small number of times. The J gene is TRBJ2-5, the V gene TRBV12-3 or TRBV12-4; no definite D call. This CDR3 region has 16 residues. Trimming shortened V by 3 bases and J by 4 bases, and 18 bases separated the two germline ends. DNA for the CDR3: TGTGCCAGCAGTTTTTTTTCGTCCCCCGAAGGAGAGACCCAGTACTTC. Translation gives CASSFFSSPEGETQYF.

CDR3 sequence: CASSFTSRRQGRISTNTGELFF. The CDR3, as DNA: TGTGCCAGCAGCTTTACCTCTCGTCGACAGGGCCGAATATCAACGAACACCGGGGAGCTGTTTTTT. This chain connects TRBV7-2 to TRBJ2-2; 7 nucleotides line up with TRBD1. From germline, CDR1 is SGHTA and CDR2 FQGNSA. The ends lost 3 bases at V and 0 bases at J; junction bases unmatched: 22. This CDR3 is 22 amino acids long. The full variable domain, in which reference TRBV7-2 and TRBJ2-2 provide the parts outside the CDR3, is GAGVSQSPSNKVTEKGKDVELRCDPISGHTALYWYRQSLGQGLEFLIYFQGNSAPDKSGLPSDRFSAERTGGSVSTLTIQRTQQEDSAVYLCASSFTSRRQGRISTNTGELFFGEGSRLTVL.

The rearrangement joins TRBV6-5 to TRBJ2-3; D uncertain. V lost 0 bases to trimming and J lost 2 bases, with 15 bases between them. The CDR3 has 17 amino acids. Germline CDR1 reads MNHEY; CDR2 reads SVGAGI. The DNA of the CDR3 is TGTGCCAGCAGTTACTCGCCTAGGCACCCACCCACAGATACGCAGTATTTT. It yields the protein CASSYSPRHPPTDTQYF.

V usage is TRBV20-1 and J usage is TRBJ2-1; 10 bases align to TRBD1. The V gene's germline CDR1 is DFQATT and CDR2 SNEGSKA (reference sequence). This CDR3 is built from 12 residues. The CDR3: CRTGGASNEQFF. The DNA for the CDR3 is TGCAGGACAGGGGGCGCCTCCAATGAGCAGTTCTTC.

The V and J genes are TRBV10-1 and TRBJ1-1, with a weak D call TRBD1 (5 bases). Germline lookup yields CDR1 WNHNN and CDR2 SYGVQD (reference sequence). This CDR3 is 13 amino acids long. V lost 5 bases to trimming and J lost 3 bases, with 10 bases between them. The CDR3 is CASSRGLDTEAFF. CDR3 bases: TGCGCCAGCAGTCGGGGCCTAGACACTGAAGCTTTCTTT.

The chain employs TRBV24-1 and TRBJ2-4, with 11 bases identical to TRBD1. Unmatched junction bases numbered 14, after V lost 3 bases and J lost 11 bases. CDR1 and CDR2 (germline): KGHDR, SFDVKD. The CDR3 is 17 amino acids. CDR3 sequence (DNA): TGTGCCACCAGTGATGGACGCACGGGACAGGGGGAGGGTTTTCAGTACTTC. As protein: CATSDGRTGQGEGFQYF.

CDR3 sequence: CSARGLMTNEKLFF. CDR3 bases: TGCAGTGCTCGCGGGTTGATGACTAATGAAAAACTGTTTTTT. The chain employs TRBV20-1 and TRBJ1-4; D unresolved. The CDR3 has 14 residues. CDR1 and CDR2 from the germline V gene are DFQATT and SNEGSKA (reference sequence). Trimming cost V 5 bases and J 2 bases, with 12 bases left between them.